This TCR beta chain comes out of a study of type 1 regulatory T cells. In the study overall: T-allo10 is a Tr1-enriched, alloantigen-specific CD4 T cell product made in vitro.

The V and J ends lost 6 bases and 2 bases respectively, with 8 bases between them. Per the germline V gene, CDR1 is MGHDK and CDR2 is SYGVNS. CDR3 length: 13 residues. A remark on this clonotype: Its antigen is unidentified.

TCRdb reprocessed the reads with MiXCR, giving one entry per CDR3 protein. The data hold approximately 21,000 distinct CDR3 sequences, with over 40% observed a single time. This sequence was found in a human donor in good health. The chain couples TRBV25-1 to TRBJ2-4; D unresolved. Input material: cultured T cells, either the whole culture or a sorted T cell fraction (not recorded which). CDR3 protein: CASSQDPKNIQYF. The CDR3 DNA reads TGTGCCAGCAGCCAAGACCCCAAAAACATTCAGTACTTC.